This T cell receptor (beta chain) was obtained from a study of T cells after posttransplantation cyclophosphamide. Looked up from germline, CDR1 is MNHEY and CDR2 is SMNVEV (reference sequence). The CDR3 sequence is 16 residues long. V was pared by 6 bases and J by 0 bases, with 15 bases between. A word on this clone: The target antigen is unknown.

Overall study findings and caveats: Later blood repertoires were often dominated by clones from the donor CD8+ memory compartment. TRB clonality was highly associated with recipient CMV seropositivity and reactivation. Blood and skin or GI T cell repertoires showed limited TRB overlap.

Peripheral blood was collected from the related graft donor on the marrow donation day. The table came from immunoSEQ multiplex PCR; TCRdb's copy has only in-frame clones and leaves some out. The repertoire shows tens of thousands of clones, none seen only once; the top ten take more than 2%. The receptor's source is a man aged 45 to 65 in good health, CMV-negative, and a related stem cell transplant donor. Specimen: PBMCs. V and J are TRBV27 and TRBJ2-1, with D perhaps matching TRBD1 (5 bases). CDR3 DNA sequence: TGTGCCAGCAGGAAGGGGCAGTTGAGCTCCTACAATGAGCAGTTCTTC. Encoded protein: CASRKGQLSSYNEQFF.